Presented here are 24 T cell receptor beta chains from one specimen sequenced in a study of blood T cell repertoires in COVID-19 (dated by TCRdb to about 2020). Library creation used the immunoSEQ multiplex PCR assay. Drawn from immuneACCESS, this table holds only the in-frame rearrangements with V and J called that TCRdb kept. Clones are partly lost; checked studies trace under half to an unresolved V gene and leave the rest unexplained. For this sample there are around 40,000 clones; 75% to 90% appear just once. The ten most abundant clones make up 20% to 25% of the sample. Source material: peripheral blood. These receptors all come from a man over 45 with active COVID-19.

The gene calls are TRBV4-3 and TRBJ2-7, with unresolved D. Trimming shortened V by 4 bases and J by 5 bases, and 12 bases separated the two germline ends. Germline assignment: CDR1 LGHNA and CDR2 YSLEER. The CDR3 is made up of 13 amino acids. DNA of the CDR3: TGCGCCAGCAGCCGCCTGACCGAGGACGAGCAGTACTTC. Translating gives CASSRLTEDEQYF.

The chain carries TRBV25-1 and TRBJ2-5; TRBD1 might be the D (5 bases). Germline V gene data show CDR1 as MGHDK and CDR2 as SYGVNS. The CDR3 has 16 amino acids. Trimming took 5 bases from V and 4 from J, leaving 20 bases between them. The CDR3 loop is CASSYSGWVFGETQYF. CDR3 nucleotides: TGTGCCAGCAGTTATTCAGGGTGGGTTTTTGGAGAGACCCAGTACTTC.

The chain joins TRBV4-2 to TRBJ1-2; D is perhaps TRBD1 (6 bases). The germline gives CDR1 LGHNA, CDR2 YNFKEQ. This CDR3 contains 14 residues. Deletions cut 4 bases from V and 3 bases from J, with 12 bases between. The CDR3 reads CASSPFAGDYGYTF. The CDR3 bases are TGTGCCAGCAGCCCTTTCGCAGGGGACTATGGCTACACCTTC.

The chain links TRBV6-2 or TRBV6-3 to TRBJ2-7, with D tentatively TRBD1 (7 bases). The CDR3 is made up of 13 amino acids. Looked up from germline, CDR1 is MNHEY and CDR2 is SVGEGT. V was clipped by 5 bases and J by 3 bases, with 11 bases between them. The CDR3 DNA follows: TGTGCCAGCAGTGCGGGACAGCACTACGAGCAGTACTTC. It yields the protein CASSAGQHYEQYF.

This clone was detected once. The V gene is TRBV27, the J gene TRBJ2-3; D unclear. Germline CDR1 MNHEY, CDR2 SMNVEV (reference sequence). V was clipped by 7 bases and J by 2 bases, with 16 bases between them. This CDR3 is built from 15 residues. The CDR3 loop reads CASKPGFQPTDTQYF. CDR3 nucleotides: TGTGCCAGCAAACCCGGGTTTCAACCCACAGATACGCAGTATTTT.

The chain uses TRBV11-3 and TRBJ1-4, with 8 bases matching TRBD1. The CDR3 is 14 residues long. V was clipped by 7 bases and J by 4 bases; unmatched bases: 5. The germline V gene encodes CDR1 SGHNT and CDR2 YENEEA. The CDR3 sequence is CASTRGLDNEKLFF. The DNA of the CDR3 is TGTGCCAGCACCAGGGGGCTTGATAATGAAAAACTGTTTTTT.

The chain carries TRBV4-1 and TRBJ2-7, with D possibly matching TRBD2 (6 bases). V lost 1 base to trimming and J lost 0 bases, with 10 bases between them. Germline V CDR1 and CDR2: MGHRA, YSYEKL. This CDR3 region has 15 residues. CDR3 residues: CASSQGLAFSYEQYF. The CDR3 coding sequence is TGCGCCAGCAGCCAAGGTCTAGCGTTCTCCTACGAGCAGTACTTC.

The V and J genes are TRBV10-3 and TRBJ1-2; 12 bases are a match to TRBD1. From germline, CDR1 is ENHRY and CDR2 SYGVKD. The CDR3 is 15 residues long. V lost 6 bases and J lost 4; bases outside the gene matches: 6. CDR3 amino acids: CAISRDRGRGYGYTF. In DNA, the CDR3 is TGTGCCATCAGCCGGGACAGGGGGCGTGGCTATGGCTACACCTTC.

The V and J genes are TRBV18 and TRBJ1-1; D remains unclear. The CDR3 totals 15 residues. The V gene's germline CDR1 is KGHSH and CDR2 LQKENI. The germline V and J ends were trimmed by 3 bases and 1 base, with 12 bases remaining between them. The CDR3 DNA reads TGTGCCAGCTCACCCCCTTCGGGAGGGAACACTGAAGCTTTCTTT. Translated: CASSPPSGGNTEAFF.

This clone was seen a single time. For the CDR3, the DNA is TGCGCCAGCAGCCAAGAGGACAGGGGGCACGAGCAGTACTTC. Amino acids: CASSQEDRGHEQYF. V and J are TRBV4-1 and TRBJ2-7; 11 bases map to TRBD1. J lost 5 bases, V lost 0 bases, and 0 bases had no gene match. The length of the CDR3 is 14 residues. The germline V gene has CDR1 MGHRA and CDR2 YSYEKL.

The chain couples TRBV28 to TRBJ1-1; D remains unclear. Per germline, CDR1 MDHEN and CDR2 SYDVKM. This CDR3 spans 13 amino acids. V lost 3 bases and J 2 bases, leaving 7 bases between the germline ends. In DNA, the CDR3 is TGTGCCAGCAGTTTTTCCAGTAACACTGAAGCTTTCTTT. Its translation: CASSFSSNTEAFF. Drawing the rest from reference TRBV28 and TRBJ1-1, the complete variable domain is DVKVTQSSRYLVKRTGEKVFLECVQDMDHENMFWYRQDPGLGLRLIYFSYDVKMKEKGDIPEGYSVSREKKERFSLILESASTNQTSMYLCASSFSSNTEAFFGQGTRLTVV.

The chain links TRBV5-4 to TRBJ2-7; a weak D match, TRBD2 (5 bases). Germline CDR1 and CDR2: SGHNT and YYREEE (reference sequence). The CDR3 is 12 amino acids. Trimming pared 5 bases from V and 5 bases from J, leaving 11 bases between. The CDR3 DNA is TGTGCCAGCAGTGTGGGAGTGGACGAGCAGTACTTC. The encoded protein is CASSVGVDEQYF.

The V call is TRBV6-5, the J call TRBJ1-3; 7 positions agree with TRBD1. The V segment lost 6 bases and the J segment 1 base; nucleotides outside the gene matches: 0. Germline V gene data show CDR1 as MNHEY and CDR2 as SVGAGI. This CDR3 contains 13 residues. Here the CDR3 DNA reads TGTGCCAGCAGGACAGGGTCTGGAAACACCATATATTTT. It specifies CASRTGSGNTIYF.

The rearrangement uses TRBV9 and TRBJ2-5; TRBD1 matches 7 bases. Trimming cost V 4 bases and J 4 bases; bases outside gene matches: 7. The germline gives CDR1 SGDLS, CDR2 YYNGEE. The CDR3 runs to 14 residues. The CDR3 is CASSYTGAGETQYF. As DNA, the CDR3 is TGTGCCAGCAGCTACACAGGGGCTGGAGAGACCCAGTACTTC.

This clone was found many times. The chain joins TRBV27 to TRBJ1-1; D unresolved. CDR3 length equals 14 residues. Trimming took 7 bases from V and 4 from J, leaving 16 bases between them. Germline lookup yields CDR1 MNHEY and CDR2 SMNVEV (reference sequence). The CDR3 reads CASKPSGLLTEAFF. DNA of the CDR3: TGTGCCAGCAAACCTTCCGGACTGCTCACTGAAGCTTTCTTT.

The gene calls are TRBV7-9 and TRBJ1-6; D is ambiguous. The CDR3 has 17 amino acids. CDR1 and CDR2 from the germline V gene are SEHNR and FQNEAQ (reference sequence). The V end was cut by 0 bases, the J end by 0 bases, with 9 bases between. CDR3 in DNA: TGTGCCAGCAGCTTAGCGCTAATGAGCTCCTATAATTCACCCCTCCACTTT. Protein: CASSLALMSSYNSPLHF.

The chain recombines TRBV7-2 with TRBJ2-2; D might be TRBD2 (5 bases). The length of the CDR3 is 15 residues. Per germline, CDR1 SGHTA and CDR2 FQGNSA. Deletions cut 1 base from V and 6 bases from J, with 12 bases between. This CDR3 reads CASSLVISGSGELFF. The CDR3 DNA reads TGTGCCAGCAGCTTAGTAATATCGGGATCCGGGGAGCTGTTTTTT.

By frequency in the sample, this clone is medium-sized. The genes are TRBV27 and TRBJ2-1, with 10 positions matching TRBD2. The CDR3 totals 14 residues. Looked up from germline, CDR1 is MNHEY and CDR2 is SMNVEV (reference sequence). J lost 6 bases, V lost 5 bases, and 4 bases had no gene match. In DNA form, the CDR3 reads TGTGCCAGCAGTCTAGCGGGAGCGGTCAATGAGCAGTTCTTC. Translation gives CASSLAGAVNEQFF.

The chain combines TRBV7-9 with TRBJ2-7; possible D gene TRBD2, 5 bases. This CDR3 is built from 13 residues. Germline V gives CDR1 SEHNR, CDR2 FQNEAQ (reference sequence). V lost 5 bases to trimming and J lost 4 bases, with 12 bases between them. The CDR3 DNA sequence: TGTGCCAGCAGCCCGACTACGAGATACGAGCAGTACTTC. This encodes CASSPTTRYEQYF.

This clone was recorded once. The CDR3: CASSLGASTRFLGEQFF. In DNA, the CDR3 is TGTGCCAGCAGCTTGGGGGCCAGTACCCGTTTCCTGGGTGAGCAGTTCTTC. J is TRBJ2-1 and V is TRBV5-5, with unresolved D. This CDR3 is 17 amino acids long. In germline, CDR1 is SGHKS, CDR2 YYEKEE (reference sequence). V was cut by 0 bases and J by 9 bases, with 22 bases left in between.

The V gene is TRBV6-5, the J gene TRBJ1-4, with a weak D call TRBD1 (6 bases). Germline V lookup: CDR1 MNHEY, CDR2 SVGAGI. V was clipped by 6 bases and J by 8 bases, with 13 bases between them. The CDR3 consists of 13 residues. The CDR3 reads CASSRQDLEKLFF. Written as DNA, the CDR3 is TGTGCCAGCAGCAGACAGGATCTCGAAAAACTGTTTTTT.

V is TRBV28 and J is TRBJ2-1; no reliable D call. This CDR3 is 12 amino acids long. Germline CDR1 is MDHEN and CDR2 is SYDVKM. V gave up 6 bases and J gave up 10 bases, with 13 bases separating them. CDR3 amino acids: CASSRPGLEQFF. The CDR3 region has the DNA TGTGCCAGCAGCCGGCCAGGCCTCGAGCAGTTCTTC.

The gene calls are TRBV28 and TRBJ1-2, with a possible D match to TRBD1 (5 bases). The V and J ends lost 8 bases and 6 bases respectively, with 10 bases between them. The CDR3 is 11 amino acids. Germline CDR1 is MDHEN and CDR2 is SYDVKM. The CDR3 is CASGRADGYTF. Here the CDR3 DNA reads TGTGCCAGCGGCAGGGCAGATGGCTACACCTTC.

The chain joins TRBV9 to TRBJ2-2; 13 bases align to TRBD2. Looked up from germline, CDR1 is SGDLS and CDR2 is YYNGEE. This CDR3 has 18 residues. Unmatched junction bases numbered 11, after V lost 3 bases and J lost 6 bases. The CDR3 nucleotides read TGTGCCAGCAGCGCCCCTCCCGGGACTAGCGGGAATCCCGGGGAGCTGTTTTTT. As protein: CASSAPPGTSGNPGELFF.